One and the same sample provided the 25 T cell receptor beta chains below, sequenced in a study of Graves' ophthalmopathy and Graves' hyperthyroidism. Researchers took RNA transcripts and amplified TCR beta CDR3 regions from them. Following a first-round RT-PCR that used HTBI primers, a second-round multiplex PCR was carried out. TCRdb called the multiplex PCR reads again in MiXCR, with one record for every CDR3 protein. The repertoire holds about 700,000 distinct CDR3 sequences, with about 40% as singletons. The source material was peripheral blood. The receptor set was obtained from an adult man with Graves' ophthalmopathy.

This clonotype was seen many times. The chain combines TRBV10-3 with TRBJ2-7; 8 nucleotides line up with TRBD1. This CDR3 spans 15 amino acids. Germline V gives CDR1 ENHRY, CDR2 SYGVKD. Trimming at V came to 5 bases and at J to 6 bases, leaving 12 bases not matched to a gene. The CDR3 protein is CAISNSGQGEIEQYF. The CDR3 region has the DNA TGTGCCATCAGTAATTCTGGACAGGGTGAGATCGAGCAGTACTTC.

This clonotype was observed many times. CDR3 sequence: CASSEGQGGEEQYF. CDR3 in DNA: TGTGCCAGCAGTGAGGGACAAGGAGGTGAGGAGCAGTACTTC. The V and J genes are TRBV2 and TRBJ2-7; maybe TRBD1 (6 bases). The V gene's germline CDR1 is SNHLY and CDR2 FYNNEI. The CDR3 loop spans 14 amino acids. V was cut by 3 bases and J by 7 bases, with 16 bases left in between.

The gene calls are TRBV6-4 and TRBJ2-2, with D possibly TRBD2 on 6 matching bases. V was pared by 8 bases and J by 7 bases, with 14 bases between. The germline CDR1 and CDR2 sequences are MRHNA and SNTAGT. The CDR3 is 13 residues long. CDR3 DNA sequence: TGTGCCAGCGGTGGCGGGGAGAGCGGGGAGCTGTTTTTT. This sequence encodes CASGGGESGELFF.

The rearrangement uses TRBV29-1 and TRBJ1-1; D remains unclear. The CDR3 length is 14 residues. CDR1 and CDR2 (germline): SQVTM, ANQGSEA. Trimming removed 0 bases from V and 2 bases from J, with 10 bases in between. In nucleotides, the CDR3 is TGCAGCGTTGAAGAAAGCTCTGGAAACACTGAAGCTTTCTTT. It specifies CSVEESSGNTEAFF.

This clonotype was detected many times. The chain employs TRBV10-3 and TRBJ1-6; D is perhaps TRBD1 (5 bases). CDR3 size: 15 residues. CDR1 and CDR2 (germline): ENHRY, SYGVKD. With 3 bases removed from V and 5 bases from J, the gap between germline ends came to 11 bases. The CDR3 region is CAISDSAGNNSPLHF. CDR3 nucleotide sequence: TGTGCCATCAGTGATTCGGCAGGGAATAATTCACCCCTCCACTTT.

On this clonotype itself: Here the CDR3 omits its conserved ending phenylalanine or tryptophan, so a read error is the likely source. No DNA is shown, since the ends of the CDR3 on it are uncertain; the CDR3 is the one TCRdb lists. This rearrangement joins TRBV2 to TRBJ2-6; no DNA check was done on the table's D call, TRBD2. From germline, CDR1 is SNHLY and CDR2 FYNNEI. Ends included, the CDR3 has 14 residues. The CDR3 is CASSPNGWTSATTT.

Details on this clonotype: One base away lies a much larger clone, so this may be a sequencing read error. The V call is TRBV14, the J call TRBJ1-6, with 7 nucleotides matching TRBD1. Unmatched junction bases numbered 0, after V lost 2 bases and J lost 2 bases. The CDR3 spans 15 residues. Germline V gives CDR1 SGHDN, CDR2 FVKESK. CDR3 residues: CASSQQGAYNSPLHF. CDR3 bases: TGTGCCAGCAGCCAACAGGGGGCCTATAATTCACCCCTCCACTTT.

Regarding this clonotype: With a much larger clone just one base away, this may be a read error. The rearrangement uses TRBV2 and TRBJ1-2; D remains unclear. CDR3 length: 16 amino acids. The V end was cut by 6 bases, the J end by 1 base, with 18 bases between. The germline CDR1 and CDR2 sequences are SNHLY and FYNNEI. Here the CDR3 DNA reads TGTGCCAGCAGGTCCACCCCGGAGTGGGGTAACTATGGCTACACCTTC. Residues: CASRSTPEWGNYGYTF.

Points on this clonotype: In this CDR3 the conserved last residue, phenylalanine or tryptophan, is missing, so a read error is likely. This chain connects TRBV10-3 to TRBJ2-7, with 9 bases aligning to TRBD1. This CDR3 has 13 residues. CDR1 is ENHRY, CDR2 SYGVKD, per germline. CDR3 nucleotide sequence: TGTGCCAGCAGTCGGGGACAGGGCTACGAGCAGTACCTC. Translated, it gives CASSRGQGYEQYL.

This clonotype showed up just a few times. J is TRBJ2-2 and V is TRBV9; tentative D call: TRBD2 (5 bases). With 3 bases removed from V and 4 bases from J, the gap between germline ends came to 10 bases. Germline CDR1 and CDR2: SGDLS and YYNGEE. The CDR3 loop spans 14 amino acids. For the CDR3, the DNA is TGTGCCAGCAGCGCCCATGGGAGCACCGGGGAGCTGTTTTTT. This translates into CASSAHGSTGELFF. The full variable domain, its missing parts supplied by reference TRBV9 and TRBJ2-2, is DSGVTQTPKHLITATGQRVTLRCSPRSGDLSVYWYQQSLDQGLQFLIQYYNGEERAKGNILERFSAQQFPDLHSELNLSSLELGDSALYFCASSAHGSTGELFFGEGSRLTVL.

The V and J genes are TRBV2 and TRBJ2-7; D is unclear. The CDR3 runs to 8 residues. Germline assignment: CDR1 SNHLY and CDR2 FYNNEI. V was pared by 8 bases and J by 6 bases, with 2 bases between. The CDR3 sequence: CASAEQYF. Here the CDR3 DNA reads TGTGCCAGCGCCGAGCAGTACTTC.

There are many counts of this clonotype. The CDR3: CASSKIWDIYNSPLHF. The DNA of the CDR3 is TGTGCCAGCAGTAAAATTTGGGACATTTATAATTCACCCCTCCACTTT. The chain is built from TRBV2 and TRBJ1-6, with D perhaps TRBD1 (6 bases). The germline gives CDR1 SNHLY, CDR2 FYNNEI. V lost 5 bases and J lost 4, with 15 bases in between. The CDR3 length is 16 residues.

This rearrangement joins TRBV2 to TRBJ2-7, with 7 nucleotides matching TRBD2. This CDR3 is built from 13 residues. J was trimmed by 4 bases and V by 6 bases; bases with no gene match: 6. Germline CDR1 SNHLY, CDR2 FYNNEI. CDR3 in amino acids: CASRVAGDYEQYF. The CDR3 bases are TGTGCCAGCAGGGTTGCGGGAGATTACGAGCAGTACTTC.

To note about this clonotype: The missing conserved phenylalanine or tryptophan at the end of this CDR3 makes a read error likely. The limits of the CDR3 on the DNA are not certain, so only TCRdb's listed CDR3 is given. The chain links TRBV19 to TRBJ2-5. CDR1 LNHDA and CDR2 SQIVND come from the germline V gene (reference sequence). The CDR3 contains 9 residues when both ends are counted. This CDR3 is CASSIGPRT.

This chain uses TRBV5-1 with TRBJ1-1; unclear D gene. The germline V gene has CDR1 SGHRS and CDR2 YFSETQ. The CDR3 has 16 amino acids. The V end was cut by 0 bases, the J end by 11 bases, with 23 bases between. The DNA of the CDR3 is TGCGCCAGCAGCTTGGTCACGGCGACTGAAAGGGAGGATGCTTTCTTT. This encodes CASSLVTATEREDAFF.

The V gene is TRBV25-1, the J gene TRBJ1-5; 9 bases match TRBD1. Germline assignment: CDR1 MGHDK and CDR2 SYGVNS. The V gene end was trimmed by 2 bases and the J gene end by 11 bases; junction bases not matched to a gene: 7. The CDR3 is 14 residues long. Written as DNA, the CDR3 is TGTGCCAGCAGTGAACAACCGGGACAGGGCACCCAGCATTTT. Its translation is CASSEQPGQGTQHF.

This rearrangement joins TRBV18 to TRBJ2-7; either TRBD1 or TRBD2 may fit D (5 bases each). The germline gives CDR1 KGHSH, CDR2 LQKENI. This CDR3 is built from 11 residues. V was trimmed by 3 bases and J by 12 bases, leaving 12 bases between them. The CDR3 DNA sequence: TGTGCCAGCTCACCGAGGGGTTCGACGTACTTC. Its protein product is CASSPRGSTYF.

This clonotype has only a few counts. The V gene is TRBV5-1, the J gene TRBJ2-7, with TRBD1 identical over 8 bases. Germline V CDR1 and CDR2: SGHRS, YFSETQ. The trim removed 3 bases at V and 7 bases at J, leaving 6 bases unmatched. The CDR3 totals 13 residues. This chain's CDR3 is CASSSTGAGEQYF. CDR3 nucleotides: TGCGCCAGCAGCTCGACAGGGGCGGGTGAGCAGTACTTC.

The J gene is TRBJ1-1, the V gene TRBV12-3 or TRBV12-4; 8 nucleotides align to TRBD1. The ends lost 3 bases at V and 3 bases at J; junction bases unmatched: 9. The CDR3 totals 16 residues. This chain's CDR3 is CASSLWVGGQDTEAFF. The CDR3 nucleotides are TGTGCCAGCAGTTTGTGGGTAGGGGGACAGGACACTGAAGCTTTCTTT.

This clonotype was found once. The chain recombines TRBV13 with TRBJ1-1, with TRBD1 matching 9 bases. Looked up from germline, CDR1 is PRHDT and CDR2 is FYEKMQ (reference sequence). V lost 5 bases and J lost 7; bases outside the gene matches: 8. The CDR3 is made up of 14 amino acids. The CDR3 nucleotides read TGTGCCAGCAGCCGGGGACAGGGAAAGAGTGAAGCTTTCTTT. This sequence encodes CASSRGQGKSEAFF.

This clonotype appeared many times. The J gene is TRBJ1-1, the V gene TRBV2; the D is unclear. Germline V CDR1 and CDR2: SNHLY, FYNNEI. This CDR3 has 13 amino acids. V was pared by 8 bases and J by 1 base, with 11 bases between. The CDR3 DNA reads as TGTGCCAGCGGCTTGACCGGGAACACTGAAGCTTTCTTT. Encoded protein: CASGLTGNTEAFF.

As concerns this clonotype: One end of the junction fails to match germline, which may point to a read error. J is TRBJ2-5 and V is TRBV25-1; TRBD2 matches at 16 bases. The CDR3 extends over 19 amino acids. Germline V gene sequence: CDR1 MGHDK, CDR2 SYGVNS. CDR3 bases: TGTGCCAGCAGCCCGCGGGCGGGACTAGCGGGAGGGCCCCGAGAGATCCAGTACTTC. Translating gives CASSPRAGLAGGPREIQYF.

Many counts were recorded for this clonotype. The chain combines TRBV2 with TRBJ1-2; 8 positions agree with TRBD1. The V and J ends lost 1 base and 8 bases, in that order; junction bases with no gene match: 9. CDR1 and CDR2 (germline): SNHLY, FYNNEI. The CDR3 spans 15 residues. The DNA for the CDR3 is TGTGCCAGCAGTGAAGTTGAGGGACAGGACTGGGGCTACACCTTC. It translates to CASSEVEGQDWGYTF.

In nucleotides, the CDR3 is TGTGCCACCAGCAGAATCGGACGAGTGGTACCTGGCTACACCTTC. This encodes CATSRIGRVVPGYTF. The J gene is TRBJ1-2, the V gene TRBV15; unclear D gene. V dropped 2 bases and J dropped 7 bases, with 17 bases sitting between them. Per the germline V gene, CDR1 is LNHNV and CDR2 is YYDKDF (reference sequence). The CDR3 length is 15 residues.

This chain joins TRBV27 and TRBJ1-6; D is ambiguous. Germline-derived CDR1 and CDR2 are MNHEY and SMNVEV (reference sequence). The CDR3 runs 16 residues. V lost 0 bases and J lost 3, with 9 bases in between. The CDR3 here is CASSLSYRDYNSPLHF. The CDR3, as DNA: TGTGCCAGCAGTTTATCCTATCGGGACTATAATTCACCCCTCCACTTT.